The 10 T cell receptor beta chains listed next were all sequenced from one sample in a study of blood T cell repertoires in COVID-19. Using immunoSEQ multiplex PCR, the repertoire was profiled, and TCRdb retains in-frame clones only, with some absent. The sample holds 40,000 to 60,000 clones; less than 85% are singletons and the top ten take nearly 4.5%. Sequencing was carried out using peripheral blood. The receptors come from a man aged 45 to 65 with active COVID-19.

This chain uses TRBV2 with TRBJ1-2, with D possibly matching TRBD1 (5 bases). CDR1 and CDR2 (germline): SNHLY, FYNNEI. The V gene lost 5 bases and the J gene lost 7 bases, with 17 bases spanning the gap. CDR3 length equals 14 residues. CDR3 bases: TGTGCCAGCAGTCCGCCGGTGGGGCATGGTGGCTACACCTTC. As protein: CASSPPVGHGGYTF.

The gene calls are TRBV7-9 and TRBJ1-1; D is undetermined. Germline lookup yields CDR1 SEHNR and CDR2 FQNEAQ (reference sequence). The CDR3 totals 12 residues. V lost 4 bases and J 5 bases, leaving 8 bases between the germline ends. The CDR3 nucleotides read TGTGCCAGCAGCTCACAACGTACTGAAGCTTTCTTT. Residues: CASSSQRTEAFF.

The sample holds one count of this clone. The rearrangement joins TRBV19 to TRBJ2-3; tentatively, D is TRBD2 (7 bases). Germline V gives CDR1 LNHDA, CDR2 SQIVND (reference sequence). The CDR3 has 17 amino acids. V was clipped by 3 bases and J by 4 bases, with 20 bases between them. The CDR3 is CASSIWRGPIGADTQYF. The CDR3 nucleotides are TGTGCCAGTAGTATTTGGCGGGGGCCCATAGGAGCAGATACGCAGTATTTT. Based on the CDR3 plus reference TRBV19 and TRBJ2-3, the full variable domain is DGGITQSPKYLFRKEGQNVTLSCEQNLNHDAMYWYRQDPGQGLRLIYYSQIVNDFQKGDIAEGYSVSREKKESFPLTVTSAQKNPTAFYLCASSIWRGPIGADTQYFGPGTRLTVL.

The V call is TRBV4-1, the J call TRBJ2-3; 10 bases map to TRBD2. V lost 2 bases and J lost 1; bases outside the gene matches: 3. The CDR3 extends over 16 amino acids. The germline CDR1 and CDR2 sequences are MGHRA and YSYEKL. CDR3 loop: CASSQSGTSGTDTQYF. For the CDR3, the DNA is TGCGCCAGCAGCCAATCCGGGACTAGCGGCACAGATACGCAGTATTTT.

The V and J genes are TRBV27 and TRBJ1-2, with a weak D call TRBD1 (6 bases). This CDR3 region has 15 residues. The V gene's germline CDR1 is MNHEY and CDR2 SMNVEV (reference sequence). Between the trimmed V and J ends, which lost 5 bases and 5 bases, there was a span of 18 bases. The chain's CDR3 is CASSPGQLGPYGYTF. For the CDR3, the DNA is TGTGCCAGCAGTCCCGGACAGTTGGGGCCGTATGGCTACACCTTC.

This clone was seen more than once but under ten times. The CDR3 loop reads CASSESYRANEKLFF. The CDR3 DNA reads TGTGCCAGCAGTGAATCCTACAGGGCTAATGAAAAACTGTTTTTT. This chain connects TRBV25-1 to TRBJ1-4; possible D gene TRBD1, 6 bases. The V end was cut by 1 base, the J end by 3 bases, with 9 bases between. The CDR3 sequence is 15 residues long. Germline assignment: CDR1 MGHDK and CDR2 SYGVNS.

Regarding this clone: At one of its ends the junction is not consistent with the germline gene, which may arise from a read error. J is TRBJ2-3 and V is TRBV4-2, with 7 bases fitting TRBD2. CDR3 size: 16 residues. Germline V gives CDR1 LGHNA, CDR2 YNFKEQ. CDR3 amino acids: CASSQAPPTSTDTQYF. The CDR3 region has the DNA TGTGCCAGCAGCCAAGCTCCTCCGACTAGCACCGATACGCAGTATTTT.

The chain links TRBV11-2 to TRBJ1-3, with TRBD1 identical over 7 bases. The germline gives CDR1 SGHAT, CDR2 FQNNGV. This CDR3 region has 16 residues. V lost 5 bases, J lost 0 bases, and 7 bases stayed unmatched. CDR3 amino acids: CASSTTGFPSGNTIYF. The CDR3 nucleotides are TGTGCCAGCAGCACGACAGGGTTCCCCTCTGGAAACACCATATATTTT. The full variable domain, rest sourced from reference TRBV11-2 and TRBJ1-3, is EAGVAQSPRYKIIEKRQSVAFWCNPISGHATLYWYQQILGQGPKLLIQFQNNGVVDDSQLPKDRFSAERLKGVDSTLKIQPAKLEDSAVYLCASSTTGFPSGNTIYFGEGSWLTVV.

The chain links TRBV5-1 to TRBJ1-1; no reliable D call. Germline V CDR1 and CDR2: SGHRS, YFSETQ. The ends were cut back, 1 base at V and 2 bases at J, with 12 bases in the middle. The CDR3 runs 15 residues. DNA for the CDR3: TGCGCCAGCAGCTTGCTAGGCAGCCTAAACACTGAAGCTTTCTTT. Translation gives CASSLLGSLNTEAFF.

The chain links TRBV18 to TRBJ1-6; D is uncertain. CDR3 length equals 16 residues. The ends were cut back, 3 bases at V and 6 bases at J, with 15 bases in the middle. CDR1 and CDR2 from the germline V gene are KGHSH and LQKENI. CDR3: CASSPSPSAGNSPLHF. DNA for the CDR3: TGTGCCAGCTCACCCTCGCCGAGCGCTGGTAATTCACCCCTCCACTTT. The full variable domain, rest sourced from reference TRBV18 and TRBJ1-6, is NAGVMQNPRHLVRRRGQEARLRCSPMKGHSHVYWYRQLPEEGLKFMVYLQKENIIDESGMPKERFSAEFPKEGPSILRIQQVVRGDSAAYFCASSPSPSAGNSPLHFGNGTRLTVT.